These 9 T cell receptor beta chains share one sample of origin, sequenced in a study of spatial heterogeneity in lung cancer. MiXCR was run by TCRdb on the 5' RACE reads, yielding one entry per CDR3 protein. Of 50,000 to 55,000 distinct CDR3 sequences listed, roughly 6.5% are singletons. Time point of the sample: sample taken at primary tumor resection. The sequenced material consisted of unsorted whole RNA from tumor, nontumor lung or frozen PBMC. Source: PBMCs, taken at surgery. The receptors come from a female donor with early-stage non-small cell lung cancer.

This clonotype appeared many times. J is TRBJ1-2 and V is TRBV5-4, with D unclear. The CDR3 extends over 15 amino acids. V dropped 1 base and J dropped 0 bases, with 10 bases sitting between them. Germline CDR1 and CDR2: SGHNT and YYREEE (reference sequence). CDR3 bases: TGTGCCAGCAGCTTGCGCAATCAGGCTAACTATGGCTACACCTTC. Translating it yields CASSLRNQANYGYTF.

Many counts were recorded for this clonotype. V is TRBV7-9 and J is TRBJ1-5; TRBD1 matches 10 bases. The junction had 1 base not matched to a gene; V was cut back by 1 base and J by 4 bases. Germline CDR1 is SEHNR and CDR2 is FQNEAQ (reference sequence). The CDR3 covers 15 residues. CDR3 in amino acids: CASSLGTGGNQPQHF. As DNA, the CDR3 is TGTGCCAGCAGCTTAGGGACAGGGGGAAATCAGCCCCAGCATTTT.

Ten or more counts support this clonotype. This chain connects TRBV6-5 to TRBJ2-3, with TRBD2 identical over 7 bases. The V and J ends lost 2 bases and 9 bases, in that order; junction bases with no gene match: 5. This CDR3 has 13 amino acids. The germline V gene encodes CDR1 MNHEY and CDR2 SVGAGI. The CDR3 sequence is CASSYEGRATQYF. The CDR3 nucleotides read TGTGCCAGCAGTTACGAAGGGAGGGCAACGCAGTATTTT.

This clonotype was seen many times. This sequence joins TRBV14 and TRBJ1-6; TRBD1 agrees at 9 bases. V lost 0 bases, J lost 9 bases, and 6 bases stayed unmatched. CDR1 and CDR2 (germline): SGHDN, FVKESK. This CDR3 is built from 16 residues. The CDR3 DNA is TGTGCCAGCAGCCAAGACGCCGGGACAGGGATTTCACCCCTCCACTTT. Residues: CASSQDAGTGISPLHF.

This clonotype has ten or more counts. The V call is TRBV29-1, the J call TRBJ2-5; 8 bases are a match to TRBD2. CDR1 is SQVTM, CDR2 ANQGSEA, per germline. This CDR3 region has 13 residues. Germline trimming cut 7 bases from V and 3 bases from J; bases unmatched to any gene: 7. The CDR3 nucleotides are TGCAGCGCCGAGCCGGGGGGGGAAGAGACCCAGTACTTC. Translation gives CSAEPGGEETQYF.

Ten or more counts support this clonotype. The gene calls are TRBV12-3 or TRBV12-4 and TRBJ1-4; tentative D call: TRBD1 (5 bases). V dropped 6 bases and J dropped 2 bases, with 13 bases sitting between them. This CDR3 is built from 15 residues. This chain's CDR3 is CASSKLGGTNEKLFF. For the CDR3, the DNA is TGTGCCAGCAGCAAACTTGGGGGGACTAATGAAAAACTGTTTTTT.

At least ten counts were recorded for this clonotype. V is TRBV12-3 or TRBV12-4 and J is TRBJ2-4; D might be TRBD2 (5 bases). Between the trimmed V and J ends, which lost 1 base and 1 base, there was a span of 11 bases. The CDR3 is made up of 16 amino acids. CDR3: CASSLGGYAAKNIQYF. DNA for the CDR3: TGTGCCAGCAGTTTAGGCGGGTACGCTGCCAAAAACATTCAGTACTTC.

Ten or more counts support this clonotype. This chain joins TRBV18 and TRBJ2-3; D remains unclear. The CDR3 length is 12 residues. Trimming left V 4 bases short and J 3 bases short, with 5 bases between. Germline V gene data show CDR1 as KGHSH and CDR2 as LQKENI. CDR3 in amino acids: CASSQATDTQYF. In DNA form, the CDR3 reads TGTGCCAGCTCACAAGCAACAGATACGCAGTATTTT.

In this sample, this clonotype turned up many times. The rearrangement joins TRBV29-1 to TRBJ2-3; possibly TRBD1 or TRBD2 for D (5 bases each). V lost 3 bases to trimming and J lost 1 base, with 14 bases between them. CDR3 length: 15 residues. Germline CDR1 and CDR2: SQVTM and ANQGSEA. DNA of the CDR3: TGCAGCGTTGAGGGACGTTTGGTTGGCACAGATACGCAGTATTTT. It codes for CSVEGRLVGTDTQYF.